The 3 T cell receptor beta chains below all came from one sample that was sequenced in a study of T cells in localized non-small cell lung cancer. Profiled with immunoSEQ multiplex PCR; TCRdb holds only in-frame clones, not every one. Of 130,000 or so clones detected, roughly 90% appear once; the ten largest clones hold approximately 1.5%. Sequences were derived from peripheral blood, sampled before any cancer treatment. The receptors here all came from a female donor older than 55 with stage I lung adenocarcinoma.

The J gene is TRBJ1-2, the V gene TRBV2; no reliable D call. The CDR3 spans 16 residues. Deletions cut 8 bases from V and 8 bases from J, with 27 bases between. Germline loops: CDR1 SNHLY, CDR2 FYNNEI. The CDR3 bases are TGTGCCAGCGAAACCCCCCCCGACGGGCGGCGGCTAGGCTACACCTTC. Amino acids: CASETPPDGRRLGYTF. Full variable domain (outside the CDR3, taken from reference TRBV2 and TRBJ1-2): EPEVTQTPSHQVTQMGQEVILRCVPISNHLYFYWYRQILGQKVEFLVSFYNNEISEKSEIFDDQFSVERPDGSNFTLKIRSTKLEDSAMYFCASETPPDGRRLGYTFGSGTRLTVV.

J is TRBJ2-7 and V is TRBV28; no clear D gene. The V gene lost 3 bases and the J gene lost 7 bases, with 10 bases spanning the gap. This CDR3 has 12 amino acids. Germline values: CDR1 MDHEN, CDR2 SYDVKM. The CDR3 protein is CASSFGPAEQYF. CDR3 DNA sequence: TGTGCCAGCAGTTTCGGTCCAGCTGAGCAGTACTTC.

The chain combines TRBV28 with TRBJ2-7, with D possibly being TRBD2 (6 bases). CDR3 length equals 15 residues. Germline CDR1 reads MDHEN; CDR2 reads SYDVKM. Trimming stripped 5 bases from V and 3 bases from J, with 17 bases between. The CDR3 spells CASSPTEAGGYEQYF. DNA for the CDR3: TGTGCCAGCAGTCCGACGGAAGCGGGTGGCTACGAGCAGTACTTC. The variable domain in full, with the rest retrieved from reference TRBV28 and TRBJ2-7, is DVKVTQSSRYLVKRTGEKVFLECVQDMDHENMFWYRQDPGLGLRLIYFSYDVKMKEKGDIPEGYSVSREKKERFSLILESASTNQTSMYLCASSPTEAGGYEQYFGPGTRLTVT.